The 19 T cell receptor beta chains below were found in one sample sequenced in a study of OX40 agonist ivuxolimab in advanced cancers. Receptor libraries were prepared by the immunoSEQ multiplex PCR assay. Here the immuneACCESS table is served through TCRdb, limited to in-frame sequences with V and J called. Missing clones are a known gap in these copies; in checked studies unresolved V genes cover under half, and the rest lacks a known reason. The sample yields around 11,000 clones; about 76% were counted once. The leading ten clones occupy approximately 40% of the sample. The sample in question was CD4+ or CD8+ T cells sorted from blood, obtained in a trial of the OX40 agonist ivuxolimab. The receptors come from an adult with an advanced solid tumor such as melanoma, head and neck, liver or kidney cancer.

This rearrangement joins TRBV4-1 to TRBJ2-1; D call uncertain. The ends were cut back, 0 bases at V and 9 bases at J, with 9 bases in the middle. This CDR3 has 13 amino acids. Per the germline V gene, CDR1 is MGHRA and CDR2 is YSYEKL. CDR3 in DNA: TGCGCCAGCAGCCAAGACTTCACCGGTGAGCAGTTCTTC. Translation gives CASSQDFTGEQFF.

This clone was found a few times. Here the CDR3 reads CASSLSEQTEAFF. The CDR3 DNA follows: TGTGCCAGCAGTTTGAGTGAGCAGACTGAAGCTTTCTTT. The chain couples TRBV6-1 to TRBJ1-1, with D uncertain. Germline-derived CDR1 and CDR2 are MNHNS and SASEGT. The V and J ends lost 5 bases and 5 bases respectively, with 12 bases between them. This CDR3 comprises 13 residues.

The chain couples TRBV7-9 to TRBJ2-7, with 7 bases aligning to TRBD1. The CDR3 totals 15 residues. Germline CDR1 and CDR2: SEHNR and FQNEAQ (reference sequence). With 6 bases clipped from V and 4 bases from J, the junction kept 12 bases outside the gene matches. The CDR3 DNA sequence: TGTGCCAGCAGTTTTAAGGGGGCGTTAGTATACGAGCAGTACTTC. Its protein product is CASSFKGALVYEQYF.

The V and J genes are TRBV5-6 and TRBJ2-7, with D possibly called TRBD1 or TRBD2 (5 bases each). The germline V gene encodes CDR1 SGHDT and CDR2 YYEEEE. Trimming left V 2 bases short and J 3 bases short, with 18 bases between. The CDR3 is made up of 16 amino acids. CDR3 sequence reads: CASSFLRDGIYYEQYF. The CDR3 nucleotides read TGTGCCAGCAGCTTCCTCCGGGACGGAATCTACTACGAGCAGTACTTC.

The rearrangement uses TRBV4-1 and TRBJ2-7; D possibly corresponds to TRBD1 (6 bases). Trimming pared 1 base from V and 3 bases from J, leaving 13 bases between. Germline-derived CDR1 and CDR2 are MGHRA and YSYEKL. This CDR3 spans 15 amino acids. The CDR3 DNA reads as TGCGCCAGCAGCCAAGTGGTTGGACAGCACTACGAGCAGTACTTC. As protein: CASSQVVGQHYEQYF.

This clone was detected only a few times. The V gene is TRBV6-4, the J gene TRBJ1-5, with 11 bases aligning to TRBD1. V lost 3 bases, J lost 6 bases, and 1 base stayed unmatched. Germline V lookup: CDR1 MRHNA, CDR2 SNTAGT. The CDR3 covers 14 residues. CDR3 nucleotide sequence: TGTGCCAGCAGTGAAGGGACAGGGGGTCAGCCCCAGCATTTT. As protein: CASSEGTGGQPQHF.

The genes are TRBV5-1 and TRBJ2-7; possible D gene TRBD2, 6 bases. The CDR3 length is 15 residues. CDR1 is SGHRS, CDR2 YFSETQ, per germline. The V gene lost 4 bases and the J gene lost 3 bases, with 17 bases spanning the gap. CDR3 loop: CASSDRENAIYEQYF. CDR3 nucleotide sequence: TGCGCCAGCAGCGATCGGGAGAATGCCATCTACGAGCAGTACTTC.

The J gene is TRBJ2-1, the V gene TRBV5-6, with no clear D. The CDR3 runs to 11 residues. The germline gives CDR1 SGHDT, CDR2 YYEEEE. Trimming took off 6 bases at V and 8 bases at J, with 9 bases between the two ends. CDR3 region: CASTSPHEQFF. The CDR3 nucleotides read TGTGCCAGCACCTCGCCCCATGAGCAGTTCTTC. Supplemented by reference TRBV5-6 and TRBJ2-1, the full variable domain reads DAGVTQSPTHLIKTRGQQVTLRCSPKSGHDTVSWYQQALGQGPQFIFQYYEEEERQRGNFPDRFSGHQFPNYSSELNVNALLLGDSALYLCASTSPHEQFFGPGTRLTVL.

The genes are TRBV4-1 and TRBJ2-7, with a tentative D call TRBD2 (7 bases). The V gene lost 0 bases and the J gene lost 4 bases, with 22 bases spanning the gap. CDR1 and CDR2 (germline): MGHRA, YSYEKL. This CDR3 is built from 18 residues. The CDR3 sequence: CASSQEGNLGASGYEQYF. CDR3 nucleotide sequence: TGCGCCAGCAGCCAAGAGGGGAACCTGGGGGCTAGCGGTTACGAGCAGTACTTC.

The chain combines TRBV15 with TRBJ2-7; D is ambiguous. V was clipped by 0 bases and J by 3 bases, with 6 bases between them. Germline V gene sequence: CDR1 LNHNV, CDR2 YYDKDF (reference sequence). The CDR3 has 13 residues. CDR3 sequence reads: CATSRDLSYEQYF. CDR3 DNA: TGTGCCACCAGCAGAGATCTCAGCTACGAGCAGTACTTC.

CDR3 sequence reads: CASSGATFSYNEQFF. The DNA for the CDR3 is TGTGCCAGCAGCGGGGCCACCTTTTCGTACAATGAGCAGTTCTTC. The V gene is TRBV13, the J gene TRBJ2-1; possibly TRBD1 for D (5 bases). CDR1 PRHDT and CDR2 FYEKMQ come from the germline V gene (reference sequence). This CDR3 has 15 amino acids. The V gene lost 5 bases and the J gene lost 4 bases, with 15 bases spanning the gap.

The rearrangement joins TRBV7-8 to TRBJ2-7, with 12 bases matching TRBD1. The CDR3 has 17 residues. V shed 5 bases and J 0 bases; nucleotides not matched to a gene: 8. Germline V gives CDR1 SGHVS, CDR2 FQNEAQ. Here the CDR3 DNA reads TGTGCCAGCAGCCTCGGGACAGGGGGCCTTCTCTCCTACGAGCAGTACTTC. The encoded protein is CASSLGTGGLLSYEQYF.

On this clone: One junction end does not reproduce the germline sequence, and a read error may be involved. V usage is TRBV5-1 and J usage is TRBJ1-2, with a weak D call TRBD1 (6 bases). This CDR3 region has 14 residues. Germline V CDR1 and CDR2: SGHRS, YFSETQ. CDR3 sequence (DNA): TGCGTCAGCAGCTTGGAAGGGGGTGGCTATGGCTACACCTTC. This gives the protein CVSSLEGGGYGYTF.

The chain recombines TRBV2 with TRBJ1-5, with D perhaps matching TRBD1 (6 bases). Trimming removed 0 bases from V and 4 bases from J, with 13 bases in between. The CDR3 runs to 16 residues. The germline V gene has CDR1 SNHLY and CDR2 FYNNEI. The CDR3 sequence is CASSEAVGRGNQPQHF. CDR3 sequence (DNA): TGTGCCAGCAGTGAAGCGGTGGGCAGGGGTAATCAGCCCCAGCATTTT.

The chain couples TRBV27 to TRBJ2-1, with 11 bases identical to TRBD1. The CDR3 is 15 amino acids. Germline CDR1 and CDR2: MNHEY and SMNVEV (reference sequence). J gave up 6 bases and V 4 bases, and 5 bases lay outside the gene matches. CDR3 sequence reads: CASSSPGTGGNEQFF. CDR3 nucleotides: TGTGCCAGCAGTTCCCCCGGGACAGGGGGCAATGAGCAGTTCTTC.

The DNA of the CDR3 is TGTGCCAGTAGCAAAAGGGACAGATACACAGATACGCAGTATTTT. It specifies CASSKRDRYTDTQYF. The J gene is TRBJ2-3, the V gene TRBV19; 7 bases agree with TRBD1. CDR1 LNHDA and CDR2 SQIVND come from the germline V gene (reference sequence). V dropped 6 bases and J dropped 2; count of bases not matched to a gene: 8. This CDR3 contains 15 residues.

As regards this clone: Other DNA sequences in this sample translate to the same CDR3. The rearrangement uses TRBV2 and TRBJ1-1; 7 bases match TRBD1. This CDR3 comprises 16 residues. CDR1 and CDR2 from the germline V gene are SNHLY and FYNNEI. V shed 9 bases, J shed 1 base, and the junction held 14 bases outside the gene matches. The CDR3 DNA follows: TGTGCCAGACCGACAGGGAGGGTTTCAGGGAACACTGAAGCTTTCTTT. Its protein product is CARPTGRVSGNTEAFF.

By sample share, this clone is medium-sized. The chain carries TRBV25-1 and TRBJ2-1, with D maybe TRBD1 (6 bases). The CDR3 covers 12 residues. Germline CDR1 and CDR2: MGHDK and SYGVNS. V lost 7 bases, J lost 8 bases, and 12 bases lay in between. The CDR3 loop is CASTGAIHEQFF. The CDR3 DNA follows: TGTGCCAGCACAGGGGCGATCCATGAGCAGTTCTTC.

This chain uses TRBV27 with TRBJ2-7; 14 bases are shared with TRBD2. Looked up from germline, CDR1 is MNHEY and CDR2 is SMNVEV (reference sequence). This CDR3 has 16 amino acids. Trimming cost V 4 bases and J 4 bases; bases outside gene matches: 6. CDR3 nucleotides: TGTGCCAGCAGTTCTTGGACTAGCGGGAGGCAATACGAGCAGTACTTC. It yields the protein CASSSWTSGRQYEQYF.